This TCR beta chain was captured in a study of blood T cell repertoires in COVID-19. Authors' analysis steps: Scientists estimated how many nucleated cells there were by amplifying reference gene primers. This table comes from immunoSEQ multiplex PCR, and its TCRdb copy is limited to in-frame clones, with some not included. V and J calls and clone size are as listed in that table; D and trimming were resolved from the DNA. Of 150,000 to 190,000 clones in the sample, 80% were seen once. The ends lost 0 bases at V and 6 bases at J; junction bases unmatched: 7. CDR1 GTSNPN and CDR2 SVGIG come from the germline V gene (reference sequence). The CDR3 sequence is 16 residues long.

The origin of this receptor is a man aged 60-69 years with acute or convalescent COVID-19. The chain joins TRBV30 to TRBJ1-4; TRBD1 matches at 10 bases. The sequencing sample was made of peripheral blood. The CDR3 sequence: CAWSVFLTGGYEKLFF. The CDR3 coding sequence is TGTGCCTGGAGTGTATTCCTGACAGGGGGCTATGAAAAACTGTTTTTT.